A single sample gave rise to the 12 T cell receptor beta chains below, sequenced in a study of human T cells and chemical hapten exposure. Documented time point: patch test 1, 2 weeks after DPC sensitization. Sample treatment: therapeutic diphenylcyclopropenone sensitization with weekly scalp DPC. Unfractionated whole blood was the source of the extracted total RNA. TCRdb ran MiXCR on the RACE reads and lists one entry per CDR3 protein. The data hold 30,000 to 40,000 distinct CDR3 sequences, with 5% to 7% observed a single time. The sample in question was whole blood, obtained in connection with sensitization to the hapten diphenylcyclopropenone (DPC). Receptor source: a woman younger than 45 with alopecia areata. Some clones in this sample may be carry-over from other donors' samples.

The chain employs TRBV5-1 and TRBJ2-5, with 8 bases aligning to TRBD1. From germline, CDR1 is SGHRS and CDR2 YFSETQ. V gave up 6 bases and J gave up 2 bases; unmatched junction bases: 9. The CDR3 has 15 amino acids. The CDR3 sequence: CASKSGQGPQETQYF. CDR3 sequence (DNA): TGCGCCAGCAAATCCGGACAGGGACCTCAAGAGACCCAGTACTTC.

This clonotype has a handful of counts. J is TRBJ2-3 and V is TRBV20-1; tentative D call: TRBD2 (6 bases). V was trimmed by 5 bases and J by 4 bases, leaving 13 bases between them. CDR3 length: 13 amino acids. Germline V gene sequence: CDR1 DFQATT, CDR2 SNEGSKA (reference sequence). The CDR3 spells CSAPGSGADTQYF. CDR3 DNA: TGCAGTGCTCCCGGGTCGGGGGCAGATACGCAGTATTTT.

This clonotype was counted between two and nine times. The chain recombines TRBV6-6 with TRBJ1-1; D is possibly TRBD1 (6 bases). CDR1 and CDR2 from the germline V gene are MNHNY and SVGAGI (reference sequence). V lost 7 bases, J lost 2 bases, and 11 bases lay in between. The CDR3 has 13 residues. The CDR3 loop reads CASKIGGNTEAFF. DNA of the CDR3: TGTGCCAGCAAAATAGGGGGAAACACTGAAGCTTTCTTT.

In regard to this clonotype: This could be a read error, since a much larger clone is one nucleotide away. The chain couples TRBV29-1 to TRBJ2-3, with 7 positions matching TRBD1. This CDR3 comprises 14 residues. CDR1 and CDR2 from the germline V gene are SQVTM and ANQGSEA. The CDR3 sequence: CSVALDRYTDTRYF. The CDR3 nucleotides read TGCAGCGTTGCTCTGGACAGGTACACAGATACGCGGTATTTT.

In its sample, this clonotype was seen a few times. The J gene is TRBJ1-4, the V gene TRBV29-1, with D possibly being TRBD1 (5 bases). With 1 base removed from V and 4 bases from J, the gap between germline ends came to 7 bases. This CDR3 contains 13 residues. Germline lookup yields CDR1 SQVTM and CDR2 ANQGSEA. Here the CDR3 reads CSVEGGNNEKLFF. The CDR3 nucleotides are TGCAGCGTTGAAGGGGGCAATAATGAAAAACTGTTTTTT.

In regard to this clonotype: This may be a read error: a much more frequent sequence differs by one nucleotide. The CDR3 ends on some other residue instead of the conserved phenylalanine or tryptophan, so this is likely a read error. The chain is built from TRBV11-2 and TRBJ2-1; 9 nucleotides match TRBD2. The CDR3 extends over 15 amino acids. The germline CDR1 and CDR2 sequences are SGHAT and FQNNGV. The junction had 6 bases not matched to a gene; V was cut back by 0 bases and J by 9 bases. The CDR3 DNA sequence: TGTGCCAGCAGCTTAGAGGGACTAGCCGCTAGTGAGCAGTTCCTC. This encodes CASSLEGLAASEQFL.

The chain recombines TRBV11-2 with TRBJ2-6; 11 bases map to TRBD2. V lost 7 bases to trimming and J lost 2 bases; unmatched junction nucleotides: 7. Germline values: CDR1 SGHAT, CDR2 FQNNGV. This CDR3 comprises 17 residues. CDR3 DNA: TGTGCCAGCAAAACGGGACTAGCGGTTCCTGGGGCCAACGTCCTGACTTTC. Translated: CASKTGLAVPGANVLTF. Filled out from reference TRBV11-2 and TRBJ2-6, the complete variable domain reads EAGVAQSPRYKIIEKRQSVAFWCNPISGHATLYWYQQILGQGPKLLIQFQNNGVVDDSQLPKDRFSAERLKGVDSTLKIQPAKLEDSAVYLCASKTGLAVPGANVLTFGAGSRLTVL.

This clonotype was observed a few times. CDR3 nucleotide sequence: TGTGCCAGCAGTTTACAGACTAGCGGGGGGGCCCGTCAGTACTTC. Translation: CASSLQTSGGARQYF. The chain employs TRBV28 and TRBJ2-7; 14 nucleotides align to TRBD2. The CDR3 totals 15 residues. In germline, CDR1 is MDHEN, CDR2 SYDVKM. Trimming removed 2 bases from V and 10 bases from J; junction bases left unmatched: 7.

This clonotype was observed many times. V and J are TRBV12-3 or TRBV12-4 and TRBJ2-3; 8 bases map to TRBD2. V dropped 4 bases and J dropped 0; count of bases not matched to a gene: 3. The CDR3 totals 15 residues. For the CDR3, the DNA is TGTGCCAGCAGTTATTTAGCGGGAAGCACAGATACGCAGTATTTT. It is translated as CASSYLAGSTDTQYF.

The J gene is TRBJ2-3, the V gene TRBV3-1, with a weak D call TRBD2 (6 bases). Trimming took 4 bases from V and 2 from J, leaving 10 bases between them. The CDR3 has 14 residues. Germline values: CDR1 LGHDT, CDR2 YNNKEL (reference sequence). CDR3 coding DNA: TGTGCCAGCAGCCCTGGACTACACACAGATACGCAGTATTTT. Translating it yields CASSPGLHTDTQYF.

This clonotype was detected a few times. The V call is TRBV2, the J call TRBJ2-1; no clear D. Trimming took off 1 base at V and 4 bases at J, with 2 bases between the two ends. Per the germline V gene, CDR1 is SNHLY and CDR2 is FYNNEI. The CDR3 runs 12 residues. The CDR3 here is CASSEEYNEQFF. The CDR3 nucleotides are TGTGCCAGCAGTGAAGAGTACAATGAGCAGTTCTTC.

This chain uses TRBV27 with TRBJ2-5, with D maybe TRBD1 (5 bases). The length of the CDR3 is 14 residues. Germline V gene sequence: CDR1 MNHEY, CDR2 SMNVEV (reference sequence). V lost 4 bases, J lost 1 base, and 10 bases lay in between. The CDR3 spells CASSSRQFQETQYF. In nucleotides, the CDR3 is TGTGCCAGCAGTTCTCGACAGTTCCAAGAGACCCAGTACTTC.